The 18 T cell receptor beta chains reported below all come from one sample, sequenced in a study of T cell responses to AZD1222 COVID-19 vaccine. The table came from immunoSEQ multiplex PCR; TCRdb's copy has only in-frame clones and leaves some out. The sample holds more than 85,000 clones, around 76% seen once. Sequencing was performed on peripheral blood, taken on day 0 of AZD1222 vaccination. These receptors all come from an adult in good health.

V gene TRBV7-9 combines with J gene TRBJ2-7; D might be TRBD1 (6 bases). Trimming removed 5 bases from V and 4 bases from J, with 12 bases in between. There are 13 residues in the CDR3. CDR1 and CDR2 from the germline V gene are SEHNR and FQNEAQ (reference sequence). CDR3 residues: CASSRDNIYEQYF. In DNA, the CDR3 is TGTGCCAGCAGCAGGGACAACATTTACGAGCAGTACTTC.

This rearrangement joins TRBV27 to TRBJ2-7; D is uncertain. This CDR3 spans 14 amino acids. V lost 8 bases and J 4 bases, leaving 18 bases between the germline ends. Germline V gene sequence: CDR1 MNHEY, CDR2 SMNVEV (reference sequence). The CDR3 sequence: CASGPPDWPYEQYF. The DNA for the CDR3 is TGTGCCAGCGGGCCGCCGGATTGGCCTTACGAGCAGTACTTC.

The rearrangement uses TRBV3-1 (or the pseudogene TRBV3-2) and TRBJ1-4; D gene ambiguous. CDR3 length equals 14 residues. CDR1 LGHDT and CDR2 YNNKEL come from the germline V gene (reference sequence). Trimming took off 4 bases at V and 3 bases at J, with 9 bases between the two ends. Here the CDR3 reads CASSPPWANEKLFF. The CDR3 nucleotides read TGTGCCAGCAGCCCGCCCTGGGCTAATGAAAAACTGTTTTTT.

This clone was observed at least ten times. Within the sample, other DNA sequences also encode this same CDR3. The rearrangement joins TRBV4-3 to TRBJ1-1; unclear D gene. V gave up 1 base and J gave up 8 bases, with 5 bases separating them. The CDR3 is made up of 11 amino acids. Germline V CDR1 and CDR2: LGHNA, YSLEER. CDR3 in DNA: TGCGCCAGCAGCCAAGGGCGGGAAGCTTTCTTT. This encodes CASSQGREAFF.

Only one count was recorded for this clone. The chain carries TRBV12-3 or TRBV12-4 and TRBJ2-1, with unresolved D. Trimming removed 7 bases at V and 6 bases at J, with 13 bases between. CDR3 length equals 13 residues. CDR3 sequence (DNA): TGTGCCAGCATCTTACGCGGACGCAATGAGCAGTTCTTC. Protein: CASILRGRNEQFF.

The chain carries TRBV5-1 and TRBJ1-6; tentatively, D is TRBD1 (6 bases). V lost 1 base to trimming and J lost 8 bases, with 7 bases between them. The CDR3 totals 13 residues. From germline, CDR1 is SGHRS and CDR2 YFSETQ. CDR3 coding DNA: TGCGCCAGCAGCTTGAGGGGGGATTCACCCCTCCACTTT. Translated, it gives CASSLRGDSPLHF.

The chain recombines TRBV6-2 or TRBV6-3 with TRBJ1-1; the D gene is possibly TRBD1 (6 bases). The CDR3 runs to 16 residues. Trimming took off 0 bases at V and 0 bases at J, with 11 bases between the two ends. Germline CDR1 MNHEY, CDR2 SVGEGT. The CDR3 loop is CASSYSSWDMNTEAFF. The CDR3 DNA reads TGTGCCAGCAGTTACTCGTCCTGGGACATGAACACTGAAGCTTTCTTT.

This chain uses TRBV7-8 with TRBJ2-5, with 8 bases lining up with TRBD2. This CDR3 comprises 16 residues. The ends lost 8 bases at V and 5 bases at J; junction bases unmatched: 16. CDR1 SGHVS and CDR2 FQNEAQ come from the germline V gene. CDR3 protein: CASVPVGGGRGETQYF. As DNA, the CDR3 is TGTGCCAGCGTCCCGGTCGGCGGGGGGCGTGGGGAGACCCAGTACTTC. The full variable domain, rest sourced from reference TRBV7-8 and TRBJ2-5, is GAGVSQSPRYKVAKRGQDVALRCDPISGHVSLFWYQQALGQGPEFLTYFQNEAQLDKSGLPSDRFFAERPEGSVSTLKIQRTQQEDSAVYLCASVPVGGGRGETQYFGPGTRLLVL.

The chain uses TRBV7-8 and TRBJ1-1, with D possibly matching TRBD1 (5 bases). V lost 1 base, J lost 11 bases, and 17 bases lay in between. CDR3 size: 14 residues. CDR1 SGHVS and CDR2 FQNEAQ come from the germline V gene. The CDR3 region is CASSLGAGRLRAFF. Written as DNA, the CDR3 is TGTGCCAGCAGCTTAGGGGCGGGGCGGTTGCGGGCTTTCTTT. Full variable domain (rest looked up from reference TRBV7-8 and TRBJ1-1): GAGVSQSPRYKVAKRGQDVALRCDPISGHVSLFWYQQALGQGPEFLTYFQNEAQLDKSGLPSDRFFAERPEGSVSTLKIQRTQQEDSAVYLCASSLGAGRLRAFFGQGTRLTVV.

V and J are TRBV6-5 and TRBJ2-3; D possibly uses TRBD1 or TRBD2 (5 bases each). Germline CDR1 reads MNHEY; CDR2 reads SVGAGI. The CDR3 is 14 amino acids. V lost 4 bases to trimming and J lost 3 bases, with 11 bases between them. DNA for the CDR3: TGTGCCAGCAGTTGGACACCGGGAACAGATACGCAGTATTTT. The encoded protein is CASSWTPGTDTQYF.

This chain's CDR3 is CASQQGSFSNSPLHF. The DNA of the CDR3 is TGTGCCAGCCAACAGGGCAGCTTCTCTAATTCACCCCTCCACTTT. This sequence joins TRBV27 and TRBJ1-6; D is perhaps TRBD1 (6 bases). V lost 8 bases, J lost 6 bases, and 17 bases lay in between. The CDR3 runs 15 residues. The germline V gene has CDR1 MNHEY and CDR2 SMNVEV (reference sequence).

V and J are TRBV5-1 and TRBJ1-2, with 8 bases that match TRBD1. V was pared by 5 bases and J by 5 bases, with 8 bases of the junction left unmatched. Germline V gene lookup returns CDR1 SGHRS and CDR2 YFSETQ. This CDR3 has 14 amino acids. As DNA, the CDR3 is TGCGCCAGCAGTGAACAGGGGGAGGTTTATGGCTACACCTTC. As protein: CASSEQGEVYGYTF.

The V and J genes are TRBV6-2 or TRBV6-3 and TRBJ2-3; D tentatively fits TRBD1 or TRBD2 (5 bases each). This CDR3 is 15 amino acids long. The germline gives CDR1 MNHEY, CDR2 SVGEGT. V was cut by 6 bases and J by 0 bases, with 13 bases left in between. CDR3 loop: CASSLRDGSTDTQYF. The CDR3 nucleotides read TGTGCCAGCAGCCTCCGGGACGGCAGCACAGATACGCAGTATTTT.

This rearrangement joins TRBV7-3 to TRBJ2-3, with 7 bases identical to TRBD2. V was pared by 3 bases and J by 1 base, with 4 bases of the junction left unmatched. This CDR3 contains 15 residues. Germline values: CDR1 SGHTA, CDR2 FQGTGA. In nucleotides, the CDR3 is TGTGCCAGCAGCTTGGGAGCGGGGCGCACAGATACGCAGTATTTT. Protein sequence: CASSLGAGRTDTQYF.

This clone was seen at least ten times. The V call is TRBV6-2 or TRBV6-3, the J call TRBJ1-2; the D gene is possibly TRBD1 (6 bases). Trimming left V 6 bases short and J 6 bases short, with 14 bases between. CDR3 length equals 13 residues. Germline lookup yields CDR1 MNHEY and CDR2 SVGEGT. CDR3 loop: CASRPTGLDGYTF. For the CDR3, the DNA is TGTGCCAGCAGACCTACAGGGCTGGATGGCTACACCTTC.

The V and J genes are TRBV7-2 and TRBJ2-3, with D possibly TRBD1 on 5 matching bases. Trimming pared 5 bases from V and 4 bases from J, leaving 13 bases between. In germline, CDR1 is SGHTA, CDR2 FQGNSA. This CDR3 has 14 residues. The CDR3 DNA reads TGTGCCAGCAGCCCACCTGGGGCCGCAGATACGCAGTATTTT. Protein sequence: CASSPPGAADTQYF. The full variable domain, rest sourced from reference TRBV7-2 and TRBJ2-3, is GAGVSQSPSNKVTEKGKDVELRCDPISGHTALYWYRQSLGQGLEFLIYFQGNSAPDKSGLPSDRFSAERTGGSVSTLTIQRTQQEDSAVYLCASSPPGAADTQYFGPGTRLTVL.

This chain connects TRBV5-4 to TRBJ2-1, with 8 bases lining up with TRBD2. CDR1 and CDR2 (germline): SGHNT, YYREEE (reference sequence). Germline trimming cut 4 bases from V and 0 bases from J; bases unmatched to any gene: 9. CDR3 size: 17 residues. Here the CDR3 DNA reads TGTGCCAGCAGCCCGGGGGGGTCGGGCCGCTCCTACAATGAGCAGTTCTTC. Its translation: CASSPGGSGRSYNEQFF.

This chain uses TRBV6-5 with TRBJ2-7, with D possibly being TRBD1 (6 bases). CDR1 is MNHEY and CDR2 is SVGAGI in the germline V gene. There are 12 residues in the CDR3. V lost 8 bases and J lost 1, with 9 bases in between. For the CDR3, the DNA is TGTGCCAGCCTGGGACAATCCTACGAGCAGTACTTC. This codes for CASLGQSYEQYF.